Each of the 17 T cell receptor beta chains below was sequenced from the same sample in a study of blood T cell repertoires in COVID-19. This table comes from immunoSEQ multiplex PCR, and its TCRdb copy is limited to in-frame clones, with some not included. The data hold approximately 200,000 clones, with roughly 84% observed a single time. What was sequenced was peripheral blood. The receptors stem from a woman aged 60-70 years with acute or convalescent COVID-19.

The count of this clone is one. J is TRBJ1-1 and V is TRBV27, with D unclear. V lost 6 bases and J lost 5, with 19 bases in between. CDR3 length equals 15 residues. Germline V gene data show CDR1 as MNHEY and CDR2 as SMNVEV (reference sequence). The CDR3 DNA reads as TGTGCCAGCAGGCCCGATCGGGGATTTAGGACTGAAGCTTTCTTT. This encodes CASRPDRGFRTEAFF.

CDR3 protein: CASSEFAGGADTQYF. The CDR3 DNA follows: TGTGCCAGCAGTGAATTCGCGGGGGGCGCAGATACGCAGTATTTT. The rearrangement links TRBV25-1 to TRBJ2-3; TRBD2 agrees at 8 bases. Germline CDR1 MGHDK, CDR2 SYGVNS. This CDR3 has 15 amino acids. V lost 1 base and J lost 4; bases outside the gene matches: 4.

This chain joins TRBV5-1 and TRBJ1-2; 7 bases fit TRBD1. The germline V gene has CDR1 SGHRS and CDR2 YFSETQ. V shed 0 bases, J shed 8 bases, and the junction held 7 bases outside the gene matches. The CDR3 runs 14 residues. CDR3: CASSLEAGGRGYTF. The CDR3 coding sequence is TGCGCCAGCAGCTTGGAGGCAGGGGGACGAGGCTACACCTTC.

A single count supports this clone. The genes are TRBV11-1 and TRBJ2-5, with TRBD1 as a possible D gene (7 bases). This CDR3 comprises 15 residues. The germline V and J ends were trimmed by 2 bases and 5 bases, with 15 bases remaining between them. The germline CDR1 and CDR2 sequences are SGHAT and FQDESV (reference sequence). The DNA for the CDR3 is TGTGCCAGCAGCTTATTGCCAGGGGGGCGGGAGACCCAGTACTTC. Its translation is CASSLLPGGRETQYF.

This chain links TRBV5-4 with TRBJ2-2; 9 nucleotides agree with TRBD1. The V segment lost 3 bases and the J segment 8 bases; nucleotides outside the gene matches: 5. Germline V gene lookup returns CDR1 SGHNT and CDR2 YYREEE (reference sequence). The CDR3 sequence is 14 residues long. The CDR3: CASSYGQGKGELFF. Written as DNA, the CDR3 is TGTGCCAGCAGCTACGGACAGGGGAAGGGGGAGCTGTTTTTT.

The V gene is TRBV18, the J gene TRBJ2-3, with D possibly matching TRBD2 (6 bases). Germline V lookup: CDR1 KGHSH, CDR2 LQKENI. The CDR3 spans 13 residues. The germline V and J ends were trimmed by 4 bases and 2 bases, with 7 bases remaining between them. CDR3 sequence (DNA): TGTGCCAGCTCACGGGACTCCACAGATACGCAGTATTTT. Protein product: CASSRDSTDTQYF.

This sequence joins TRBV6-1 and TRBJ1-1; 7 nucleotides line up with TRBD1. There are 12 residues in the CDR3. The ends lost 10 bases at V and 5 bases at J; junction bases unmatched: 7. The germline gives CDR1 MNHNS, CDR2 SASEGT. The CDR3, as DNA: TGTGCCACCCAGACAGGGTTAACTGAAGCTTTCTTT. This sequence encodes CATQTGLTEAFF.

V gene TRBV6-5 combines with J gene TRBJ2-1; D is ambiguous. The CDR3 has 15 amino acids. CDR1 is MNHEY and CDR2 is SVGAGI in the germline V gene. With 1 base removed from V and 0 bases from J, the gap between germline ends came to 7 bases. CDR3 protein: CASSYWSGSYNEQFF. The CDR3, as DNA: TGTGCCAGCAGTTACTGGTCAGGCTCCTACAATGAGCAGTTCTTC.

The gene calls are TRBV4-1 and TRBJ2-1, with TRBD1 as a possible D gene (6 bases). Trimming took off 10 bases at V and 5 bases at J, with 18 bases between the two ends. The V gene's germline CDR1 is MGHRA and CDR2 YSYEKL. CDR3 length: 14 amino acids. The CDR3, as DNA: TGCGCCACACAGGGCGTGACCGGAAACAATGAGCAGTTCTTC. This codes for CATQGVTGNNEQFF.

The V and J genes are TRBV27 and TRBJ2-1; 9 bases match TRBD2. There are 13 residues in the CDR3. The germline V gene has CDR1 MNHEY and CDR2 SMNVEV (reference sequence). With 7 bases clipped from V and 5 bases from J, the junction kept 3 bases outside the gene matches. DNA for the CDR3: TGTGCCAGCAACGCGGGGGGGCACAATGAGCAGTTCTTC. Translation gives CASNAGGHNEQFF.

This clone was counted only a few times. The CDR3 protein is CASSFGRSEQYF. CDR3 coding DNA: TGTGCCAGCAGCTTTGGGAGAAGCGAGCAGTACTTC. The chain has TRBV5-6 and TRBJ2-7; D is possibly TRBD2 (5 bases). V was pared by 2 bases and J by 6 bases, with 9 bases between. The CDR3 spans 12 residues. The V gene's germline CDR1 is SGHDT and CDR2 YYEEEE.

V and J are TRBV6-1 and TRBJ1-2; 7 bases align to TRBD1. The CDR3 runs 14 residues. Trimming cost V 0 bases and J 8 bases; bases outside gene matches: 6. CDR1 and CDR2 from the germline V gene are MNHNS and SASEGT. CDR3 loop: CASSEAEGASGYTF. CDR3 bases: TGTGCCAGCAGTGAAGCGGAGGGGGCAAGCGGCTACACCTTC.

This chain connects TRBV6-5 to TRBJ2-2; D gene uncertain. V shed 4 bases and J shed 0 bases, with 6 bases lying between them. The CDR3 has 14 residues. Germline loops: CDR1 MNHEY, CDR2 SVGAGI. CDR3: CASSFKPNTGELFF. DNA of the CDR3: TGTGCCAGCAGTTTCAAGCCGAACACCGGGGAGCTGTTTTTT.

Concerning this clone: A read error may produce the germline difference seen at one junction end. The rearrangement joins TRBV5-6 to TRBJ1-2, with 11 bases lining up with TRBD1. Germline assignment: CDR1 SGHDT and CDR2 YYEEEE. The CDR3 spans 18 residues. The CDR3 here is CASRLEGTGGAANYGYTF. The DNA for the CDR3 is TGTGCCAGCAGATTGGAAGGGACAGGGGGAGCTGCTAACTATGGCTACACCTTC. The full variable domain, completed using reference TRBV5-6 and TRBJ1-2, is DAGVTQSPTHLIKTRGQQVTLRCSPKSGHDTVSWYQQALGQGPQFIFQYYEEEERQRGNFPDRFSGHQFPNYSSELNVNALLLGDSALYLCASRLEGTGGAANYGYTFGSGTRLTVV.

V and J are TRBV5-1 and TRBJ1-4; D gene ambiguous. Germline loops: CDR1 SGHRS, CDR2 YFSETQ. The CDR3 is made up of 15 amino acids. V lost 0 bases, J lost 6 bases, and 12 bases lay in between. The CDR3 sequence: CASSLEAGIYEKLFF. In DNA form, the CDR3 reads TGCGCCAGCAGCTTGGAGGCGGGGATTTATGAAAAACTGTTTTTT.

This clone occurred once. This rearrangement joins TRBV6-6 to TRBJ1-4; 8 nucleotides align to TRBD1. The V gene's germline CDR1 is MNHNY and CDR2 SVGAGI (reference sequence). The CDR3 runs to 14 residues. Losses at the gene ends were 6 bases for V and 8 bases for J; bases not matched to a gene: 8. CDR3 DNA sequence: TGTGCCAGCAGCCCCGGGACAGGCGGCGAAAAACTGTTTTTT. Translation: CASSPGTGGEKLFF.

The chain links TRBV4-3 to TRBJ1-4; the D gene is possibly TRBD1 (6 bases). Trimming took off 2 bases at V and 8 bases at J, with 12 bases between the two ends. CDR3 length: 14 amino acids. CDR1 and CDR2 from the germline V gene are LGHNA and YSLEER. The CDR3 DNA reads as TGCGCCAGCAGCCAAACAGGGTTGTCGGAAAAACTGTTTTTT. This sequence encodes CASSQTGLSEKLFF.